What follows is one T cell receptor (beta chain) and its context. Its antigen is currently unknown. It was by quantitative 5'-RACE with molecular barcodes that TCR beta libraries were made. TCRdb re-called the 5' RACE reads with MiXCR, one entry per CDR3 protein. The sample contains 250,000 to 300,000 distinct CDR3 sequences, over 15% of which appear only once. This specimen belongs to a study of CD8 T cells in ankylosing spondylitis. The germline V gene has CDR1 LGHDT and CDR2 YNNKEL (reference sequence). V lost 4 bases and J lost 9, with 10 bases in between. The CDR3 is 12 amino acids. General study findings and limits: Clones linked with disease were CD8+ and fairly uncommon in the peripheral blood. Previously reported in reactive arthritis synovial fluid and blood were some of the motif variants. Ankylosing spondylitis blood appeared to be characterized by a TCR beta motif of under 10 highly homologous variants.

The sequencing input was blood, either unsorted or a sorted T cell fraction (not recorded which). The chain employs TRBV3-1 and TRBJ2-4; unclear D gene. The TCR comes from a male donor with ankylosing spondylitis or in good health (not recorded which). In DNA form, the CDR3 reads TGTGCCAGCAGCCCTGCCCCGGGCATTCAGTACTTC. Translation gives CASSPAPGIQYF.